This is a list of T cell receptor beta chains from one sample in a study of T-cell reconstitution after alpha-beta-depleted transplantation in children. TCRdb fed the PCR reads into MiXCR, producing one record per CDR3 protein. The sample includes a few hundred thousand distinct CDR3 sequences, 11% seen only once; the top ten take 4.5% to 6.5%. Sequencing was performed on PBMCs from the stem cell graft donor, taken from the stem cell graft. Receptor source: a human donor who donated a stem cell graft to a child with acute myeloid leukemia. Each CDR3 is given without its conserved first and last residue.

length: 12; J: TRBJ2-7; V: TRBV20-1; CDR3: SARAGREWYEQY
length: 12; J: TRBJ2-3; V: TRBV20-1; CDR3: SASWGPGTDTQY
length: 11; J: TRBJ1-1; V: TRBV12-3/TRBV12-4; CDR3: ASSSPPVAEAF
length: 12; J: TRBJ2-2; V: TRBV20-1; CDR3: SAPTSSNTGELF
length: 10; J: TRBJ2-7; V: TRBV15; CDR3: ATSRDVYEQY
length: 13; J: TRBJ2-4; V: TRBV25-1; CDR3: ASSEVGAGGNIQY
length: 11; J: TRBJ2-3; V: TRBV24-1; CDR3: ATSDLGIDTQY
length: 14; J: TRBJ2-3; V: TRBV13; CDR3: ASSYQVAGSTDTQY
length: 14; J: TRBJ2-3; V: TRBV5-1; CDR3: ASSPTGAAGRDGQY
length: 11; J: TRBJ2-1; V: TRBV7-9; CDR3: ASSRESANEQF
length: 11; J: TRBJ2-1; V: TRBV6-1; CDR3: ASRPGQGYEQF
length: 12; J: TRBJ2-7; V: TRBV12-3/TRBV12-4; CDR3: ASSPRPTSLEQY
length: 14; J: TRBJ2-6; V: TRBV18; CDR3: ASSQNRGTGANVLT
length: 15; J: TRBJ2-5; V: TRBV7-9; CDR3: ASSPTGVRVHQETQY
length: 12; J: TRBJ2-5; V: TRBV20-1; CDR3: SARTGQAEETQY
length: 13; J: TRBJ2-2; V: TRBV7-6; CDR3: ASSSVGGYTGELF
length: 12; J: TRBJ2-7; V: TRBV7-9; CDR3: ASSGYRAPYEQY
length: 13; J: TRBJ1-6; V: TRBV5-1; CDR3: ASSLDDSYNSPLH
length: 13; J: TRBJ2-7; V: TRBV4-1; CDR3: ASSQDLAGVLEQY
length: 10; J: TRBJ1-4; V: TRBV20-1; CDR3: SAPLRGEKLF
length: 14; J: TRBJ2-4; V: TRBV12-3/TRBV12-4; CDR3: ASSLSGGRLANSQY
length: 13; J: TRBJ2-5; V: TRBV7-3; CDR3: ASSPREGAGETQY
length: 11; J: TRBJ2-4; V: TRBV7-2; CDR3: ASRTGGGDIQY
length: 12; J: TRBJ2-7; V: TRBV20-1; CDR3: SARPQTGAYEQY
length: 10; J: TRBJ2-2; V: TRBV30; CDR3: AWDTGTGELF
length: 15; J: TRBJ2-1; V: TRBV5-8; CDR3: ASSGPTGMVGYNEQF